The present TCR beta chain was sequenced within a study of PD-1 blockade in classical Hodgkin lymphoma. Study outcomes and limitations: Whoever responded completely had baseline diversity much like that seen in newly diagnosed patients.

Time point denoted: cycle 4 day 1 (C4D1), after more than five weeks of nivolumab. Every patient had relapsed following autologous stem cell transplantation, and cohorts differed in brentuximab vedotin exposure. Produced via immunoSEQ multiplex PCR; TCRdb's table is partial and in-frame only. Here the sample spans about 50,000 clones, about 75% being singletons. V lost 2 bases and J lost 7, with 11 bases in between. The CDR3 covers 13 residues. Germline V gene sequence: CDR1 GTSNPN, CDR2 SVGIG (reference sequence). Points on this clone: Its antigen is unknown.

The chain links TRBV30 to TRBJ1-4, with unresolved D. The sequencing here drew on peripheral blood mononuclear cells (PBMCs), taken before the fourth cycle of nivolumab. The clonotype comes from a human donor with classical Hodgkin lymphoma. CDR3 sequence (DNA): TGTGCCTGGAGTACGGGAGCTACTGAAAAACTGTTTTTT. Its translation: CAWSTGATEKLFF. Based on the CDR3 plus reference TRBV30 and TRBJ1-4, the full variable domain is SQTIHQWPATLVQPVGSPLSLECTVEGTSNPNLYWYRQAAGRGLQLLFYSVGIGQISSEVPQNLSASRPQDRQFILSSKKLLLSDSGFYLCAWSTGATEKLFFGSGTQLSVL.